This paragraph reports one T cell receptor beta chain. The target antigen is unknown. The source of the sample is a study of cytomegalovirus exposure and HLA in healthy donors. Study results and caveats: In most subjects, TCR beta sequences reportedly gave accurate predictions of HLA-A and HLA-B alleles.

The germline gives CDR1 SGHTA, CDR2 FQGNSA. With V trimmed by 1 base and J by 7 bases, 5 bases remained unmatched. This CDR3 contains 16 residues. PCR used 60 Vbeta primers and 13 Jbeta primers. TCRdb keeps only in-frame clones here, not all; method: immunoSEQ multiplex PCR. The repertoire holds a few hundred thousand clones, with approximately 81% as singletons. The receptor comes from a woman in her fifties or sixties in good health and CMV-seropositive. This chain joins TRBV7-2 and TRBJ2-1, with 12 bases fitting TRBD2. Source material: PBMCs. Here the CDR3 reads CASSLVWLAGGNEQFF. The DNA for the CDR3 is TGTGCCAGCAGCTTAGTGTGGCTAGCGGGGGGGAATGAGCAGTTCTTC.